The rows below give T cell receptor beta chains drawn from one sample of a study of CXCR3-negative and CXCR3-positive naive CD8 T cells. TCRdb derives one entry per CDR3 protein from the 5' RACE reads, leaving out DNA. The sample features about 39,000 distinct CDR3 sequences, with around 1.5% in its top ten. The specimen sequenced was naive CXCR3- CD8+ T cells from blood. These receptors came from a human donor in good health. Some clones in this sample may be carry-over from other donors' samples. CDR3s include the opening cysteine and the closing phenylalanine or tryptophan.

j_call v_call cdr3_aa
TRBJ2-1 TRBV25-1 CASRTGGNEQFF
TRBJ2-1 TRBV5-4 CASRYSGNEQFF
TRBJ2-7 TRBV29-1 CSVATGEAPYEQYF
TRBJ2-1 TRBV12-3/TRBV12-4 CASSLEGGGWYNEQFF
TRBJ2-2 TRBV6-4 CASSAKGLDTGERFF
TRBJ2-7 TRBV28 CASSLVVGSSYEQYF
TRBJ2-6 TRBV11-3 CASSFPGANVLTF
TRBJ2-7 TRBV7-2 CASSRDRGRNEQYF
TRBJ2-2 TRBV12-3/TRBV12-4 CASMDRESGELFF
TRBJ1-1 TRBV5-1 CASSPGSVVTEAFF
TRBJ2-7 TRBV28 CASNLDREAYEQYF
TRBJ2-7 TRBV11-2 CASSQLGRTGGYEQYF
TRBJ2-3 TRBV28 CASSPGIGYWQYF
TRBJ2-1 TRBV4-1 CASSQWTGDNEQFF
TRBJ2-1 TRBV28 CASSLGGNEQFF
TRBJ2-3 TRBV7-9 CASPSVDTQYF
TRBJ2-7 TRBV4-1 CASSQEWARNSYEQYF
TRBJ1-2 TRBV29-1 CSVDDSGNGYTF
TRBJ2-2 TRBV28 CASSSLAGELFF
TRBJ2-1 TRBV20-1 CSARDLGGGEHNEQFF
TRBJ2-1 TRBV6-5 CASSYGGAWDNEQFF
TRBJ2-1 TRBV5-1 CASSSSWEQFF
TRBJ2-1 TRBV4-3 CASSQDLSEWNEQFF
TRBJ2-7 TRBV12-3/TRBV12-4 CASRTGTFEKYF
TRBJ2-7 TRBV29-1 CSVDFAGFAEQYF
TRBJ1-3 TRBV29-1 CSVGLRYSGNTIYF
TRBJ2-1 TRBV5-5 CASSLEGTGSYYNEQFF
TRBJ2-7 TRBV6-2/TRBV6-3 CASSYGFEGAYEQYF
TRBJ2-1 TRBV4-3 CASSRDLANEQFF
TRBJ2-6 TRBV28 CASSGHDRGMGVLTF
TRBJ2-7 TRBV7-2 CASSLAPALRPYEQYF
TRBJ2-7 TRBV7-3 CASSLWAGSHEQYF
TRBJ1-1 TRBV24-1 CATRRRMNTEAFF
TRBJ2-1 TRBV6-4 CASSDSGTSNEQFF
TRBJ2-7 TRBV4-1 CASSQGQGAWEQYF
TRBJ2-6 TRBV2 CASIRGGLSSGANVLTF
TRBJ2-1 TRBV5-4 CASSFPNAPNEQFF
TRBJ1-5 TRBV4-1 CASSQDARTGQPQHF
TRBJ1-4 TRBV5-5 CASSPKTGFNEKLFF
TRBJ1-1 TRBV7-9 CASTHGENTEAFF
TRBJ2-1 TRBV6-5 CASSYGDEQFF
TRBJ1-6 TRBV25-1 CASSEWGESPLHF
TRBJ2-7 TRBV7-3 CASSLILGNGEQYF
TRBJ2-3 TRBV12-3/TRBV12-4 CASSERGSTDTQYF
TRBJ1-2 TRBV21-1 CASRGTGSNYGYTF
TRBJ2-3 TRBV20-1 CSATSPGPTSGGVALVTQYF